The entry below gives a single T cell receptor beta chain sequence along with its context. V dropped 4 bases and J dropped 2; count of bases not matched to a gene: 5. Germline V gene lookup returns CDR1 SGHRS and CDR2 YFSETQ. This CDR3 spans 15 amino acids. The data belong to a study of blood T cell repertoires in COVID-19. At the level of the study: From T cells, B-cell-depleted T cells, or PBMCs came the material, which was cDNA or gDNA.

In the source study's methods: Researchers report that nucleated cell counts were estimated from reference gene primer amplification. This table comes from immunoSEQ multiplex PCR, and its TCRdb copy is limited to in-frame clones, with some not included. That table gives V, J and clone size, and the DNA gave D and trimming. Of over 600,000 clones in the sample, around 89% were seen once. The sequenced material came from peripheral blood. J is TRBJ2-1 and V is TRBV5-1; TRBD2 aligns across 8 bases. The TCR originated in a woman between 18 and 29 years old with acute or convalescent COVID-19. Written as DNA, the CDR3 is TGCGCCAGCAGCGTAAGCGGGGGAGCCTACAATGAGCAGTTCTTC. It yields the protein CASSVSGGAYNEQFF.